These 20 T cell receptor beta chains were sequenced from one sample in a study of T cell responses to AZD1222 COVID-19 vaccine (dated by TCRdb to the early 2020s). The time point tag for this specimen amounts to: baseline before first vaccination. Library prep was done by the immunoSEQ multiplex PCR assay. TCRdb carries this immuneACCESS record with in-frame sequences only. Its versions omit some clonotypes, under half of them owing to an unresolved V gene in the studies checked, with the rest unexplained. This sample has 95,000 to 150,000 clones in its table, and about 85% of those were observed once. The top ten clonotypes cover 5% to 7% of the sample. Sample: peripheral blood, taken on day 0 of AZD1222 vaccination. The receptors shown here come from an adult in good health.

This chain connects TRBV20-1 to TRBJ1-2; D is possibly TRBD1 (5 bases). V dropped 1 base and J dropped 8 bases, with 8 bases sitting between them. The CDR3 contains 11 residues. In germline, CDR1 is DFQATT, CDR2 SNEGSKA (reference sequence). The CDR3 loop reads CSARGGDGYTF. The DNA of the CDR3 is TGCAGTGCTAGAGGAGGGGACGGCTACACCTTC.

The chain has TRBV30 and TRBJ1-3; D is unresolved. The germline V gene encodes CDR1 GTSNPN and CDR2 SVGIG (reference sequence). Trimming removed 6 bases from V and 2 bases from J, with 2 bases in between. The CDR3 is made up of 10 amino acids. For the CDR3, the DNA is TGTGCCTGCACTGGAAACACCATATATTTT. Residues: CACTGNTIYF.

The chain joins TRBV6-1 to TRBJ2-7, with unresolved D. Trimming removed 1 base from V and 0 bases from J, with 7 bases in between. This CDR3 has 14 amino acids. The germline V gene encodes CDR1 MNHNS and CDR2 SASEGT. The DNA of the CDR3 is TGTGCCAGCAGTGAAGTTAACCACTCCTACGAGCAGTACTTC. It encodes CASSEVNHSYEQYF.

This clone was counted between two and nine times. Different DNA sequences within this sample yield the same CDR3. The CDR3 DNA reads as TGTGCCAGCAGCTTCGCAGGGAACACTGAAGCTTTCTTT. Residues: CASSFAGNTEAFF. This sequence joins TRBV7-9 and TRBJ1-1; D not resolved. Trimming shortened V by 3 bases and J by 1 base, and 6 bases separated the two germline ends. This CDR3 has 13 amino acids. The germline gives CDR1 SEHNR, CDR2 FQNEAQ (reference sequence). The full variable domain, completed using reference TRBV7-9 and TRBJ1-1, is DTGVSQNPRHKITKRGQNVTFRCDPISEHNRLYWYRQTLGQGPEFLTYFQNEAQLEKSRLLSDRFSAERPKGSFSTLEIQRTEQGDSAMYLCASSFAGNTEAFFGQGTRLTVV.

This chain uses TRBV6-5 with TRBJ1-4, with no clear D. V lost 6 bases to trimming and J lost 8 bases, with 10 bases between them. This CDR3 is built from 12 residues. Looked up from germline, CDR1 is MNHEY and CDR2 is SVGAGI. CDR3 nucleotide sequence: TGTGCCAGCAGCCCCGGGAGCGAAAAACTGTTTTTT. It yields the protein CASSPGSEKLFF.

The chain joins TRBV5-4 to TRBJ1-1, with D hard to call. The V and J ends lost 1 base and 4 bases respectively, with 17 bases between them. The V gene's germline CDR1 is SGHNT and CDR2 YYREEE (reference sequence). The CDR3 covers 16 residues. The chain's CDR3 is CASSLFSGPQFTEAFF. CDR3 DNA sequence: TGTGCCAGCAGCTTGTTTTCCGGACCGCAATTCACTGAAGCTTTCTTT.

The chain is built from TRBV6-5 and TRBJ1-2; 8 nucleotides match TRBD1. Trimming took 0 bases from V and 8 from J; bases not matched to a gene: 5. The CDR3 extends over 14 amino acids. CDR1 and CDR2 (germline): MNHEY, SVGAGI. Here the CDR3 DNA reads TGTGCCAGCAGTTACTCGCAGGGGGCAGGAGGCTACACCTTC. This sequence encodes CASSYSQGAGGYTF.

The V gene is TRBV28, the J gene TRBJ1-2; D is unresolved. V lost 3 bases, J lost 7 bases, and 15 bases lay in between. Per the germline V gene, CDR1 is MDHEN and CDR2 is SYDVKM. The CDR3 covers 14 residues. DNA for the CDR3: TGTGCCAGCAGTTTCGAGGCAGGAAGGATTGGCTACACCTTC. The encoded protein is CASSFEAGRIGYTF.

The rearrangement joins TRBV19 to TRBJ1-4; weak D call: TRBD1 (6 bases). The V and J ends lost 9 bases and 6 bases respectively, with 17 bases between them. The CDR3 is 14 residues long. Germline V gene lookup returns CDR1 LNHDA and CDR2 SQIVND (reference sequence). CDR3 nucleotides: TGTGCCAGCAGGGGAAGGGGGAAGGATGAAAAACTGTTTTTT. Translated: CASRGRGKDEKLFF.

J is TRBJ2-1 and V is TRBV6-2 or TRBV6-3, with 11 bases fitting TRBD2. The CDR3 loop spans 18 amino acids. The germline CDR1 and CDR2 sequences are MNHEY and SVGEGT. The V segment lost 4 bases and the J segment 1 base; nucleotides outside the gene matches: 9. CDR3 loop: CASSSDLAGGTSYNEQFF. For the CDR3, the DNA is TGTGCCAGCAGTTCTGATCTAGCGGGGGGAACTTCCTACAATGAGCAGTTCTTC.

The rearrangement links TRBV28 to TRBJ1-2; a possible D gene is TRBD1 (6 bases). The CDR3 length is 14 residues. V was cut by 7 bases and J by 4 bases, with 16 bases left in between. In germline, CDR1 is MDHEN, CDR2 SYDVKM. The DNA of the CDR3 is TGTGCCAGCATCCCGGGACACAGGTTCTATGGCTACACCTTC. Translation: CASIPGHRFYGYTF.

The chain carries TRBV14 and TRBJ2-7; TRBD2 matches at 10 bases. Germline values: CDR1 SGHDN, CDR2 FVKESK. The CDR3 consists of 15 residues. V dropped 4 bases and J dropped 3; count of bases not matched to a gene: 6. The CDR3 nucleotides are TGTGCCAGCAGCCGACCGCTAGCGGGGGACTACGAGCAGTACTTC. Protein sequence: CASSRPLAGDYEQYF.

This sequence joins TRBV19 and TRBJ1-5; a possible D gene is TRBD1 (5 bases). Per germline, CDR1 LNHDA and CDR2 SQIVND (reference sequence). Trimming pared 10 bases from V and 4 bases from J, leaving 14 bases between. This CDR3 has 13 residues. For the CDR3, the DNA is TGTGCCACCACCTATGGGGGGAATCAGCCCCAGCATTTT. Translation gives CATTYGGNQPQHF.

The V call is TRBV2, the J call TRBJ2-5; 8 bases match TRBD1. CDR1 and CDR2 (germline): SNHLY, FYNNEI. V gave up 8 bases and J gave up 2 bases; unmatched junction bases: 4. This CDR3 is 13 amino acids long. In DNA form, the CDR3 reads TGTGCCAGCTACCGGGACAGGCAAGAGACCCAGTACTTC. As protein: CASYRDRQETQYF.

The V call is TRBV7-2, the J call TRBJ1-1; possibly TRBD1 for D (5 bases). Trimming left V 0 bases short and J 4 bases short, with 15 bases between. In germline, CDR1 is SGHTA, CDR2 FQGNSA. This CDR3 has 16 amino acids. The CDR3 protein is CASSLAGGAGGTEAFF. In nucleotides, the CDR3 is TGTGCCAGCAGCTTAGCGGGAGGGGCAGGAGGCACTGAAGCTTTCTTT.

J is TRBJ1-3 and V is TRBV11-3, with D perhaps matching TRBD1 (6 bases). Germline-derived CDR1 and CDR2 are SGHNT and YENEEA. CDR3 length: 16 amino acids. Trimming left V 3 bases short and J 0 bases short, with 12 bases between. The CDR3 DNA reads TGTGCCAGCAGCTTCTTCGGACAGAGCTCTGGAAACACCATATATTTT. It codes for CASSFFGQSSGNTIYF.

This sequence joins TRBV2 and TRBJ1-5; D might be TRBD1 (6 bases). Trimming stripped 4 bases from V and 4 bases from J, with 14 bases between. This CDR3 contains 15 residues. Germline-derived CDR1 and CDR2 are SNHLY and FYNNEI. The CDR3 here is CASSGTGMANQPQHF. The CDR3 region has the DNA TGTGCCAGCAGTGGAACAGGGATGGCAAATCAGCCCCAGCATTTT.

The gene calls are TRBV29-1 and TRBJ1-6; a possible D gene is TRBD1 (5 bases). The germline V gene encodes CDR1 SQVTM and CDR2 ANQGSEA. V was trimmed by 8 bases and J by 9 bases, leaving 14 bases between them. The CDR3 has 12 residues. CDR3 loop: CSSPGAGSPLHF. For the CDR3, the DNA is TGCAGCTCCCCCGGGGCGGGTTCACCCCTCCACTTT.

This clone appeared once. The CDR3 sequence is CASRDPTRLSNQPQHF. The CDR3, as DNA: TGTGCCAGTAGGGACCCAACCAGGCTGAGCAATCAGCCCCAGCATTTT. The rearrangement joins TRBV19 to TRBJ1-5; no firm D call. CDR1 and CDR2 from the germline V gene are LNHDA and SQIVND (reference sequence). Trimming stripped 6 bases from V and 1 base from J, with 16 bases between. CDR3 length: 16 residues. Looking up the rest from reference TRBV19 and TRBJ1-5 gives the full variable domain: DGGITQSPKYLFRKEGQNVTLSCEQNLNHDAMYWYRQDPGQGLRLIYYSQIVNDFQKGDIAEGYSVSREKKESFPLTVTSAQKNPTAFYLCASRDPTRLSNQPQHFGDGTRLSIL.

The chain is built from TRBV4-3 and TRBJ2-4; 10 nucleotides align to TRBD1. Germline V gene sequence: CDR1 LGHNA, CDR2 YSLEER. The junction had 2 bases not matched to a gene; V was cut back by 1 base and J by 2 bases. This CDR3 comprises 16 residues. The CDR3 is CASSQGQGAPKNIQYF. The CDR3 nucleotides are TGCGCCAGCAGCCAAGGACAGGGGGCGCCCAAAAACATTCAGTACTTC.